The source of this T cell receptor (beta chain) is a study of OX40 agonist ivuxolimab in advanced cancers. Sequenced by immunoSEQ multiplex PCR; TCRdb stores in-frame clones only, minus some. Found here are 35,000 or so clones, around nine tenths of them singletons; the top ten hold 9.1%. This clonotype was sampled from an adult with an advanced solid tumor such as melanoma, head and neck, liver or kidney cancer. The sequences come from CD4+ or CD8+ T cells sorted from blood, collected in a trial of the OX40 agonist ivuxolimab.

The DNA of the CDR3 is TGTGCCAGCAGCTTAAACGGGGACTACAATGAGCAGTTCTTC. Residues: CASSLNGDYNEQFF. This chain links TRBV5-4 with TRBJ2-1, with a tentative D call TRBD2 (5 bases). Germline loops: CDR1 SGHNT, CDR2 YYREEE (reference sequence). The V end was cut by 2 bases, the J end by 3 bases, with 9 bases between. The CDR3 loop spans 14 amino acids.